Presented here are 9 T cell receptor beta chains from one specimen sequenced in a study of blood T cell repertoires in COVID-19. Method: immunoSEQ multiplex PCR; TCRdb's copy keeps in-frame clones and lacks some. The repertoire has approximately 37,000 clones, about 91% of them found once; the top ten carry 5.5% to 7%. Sequencing used peripheral blood. These receptor sequences come from a woman of 80 years or more with acute or convalescent COVID-19.

The V call is TRBV2, the J call TRBJ1-1; unclear D gene. V lost 5 bases to trimming and J lost 0 bases, with 10 bases between them. The CDR3 is made up of 14 amino acids. CDR1 SNHLY and CDR2 FYNNEI come from the germline V gene. The CDR3 coding sequence is TGTGCCAGCAGTTCGTCACTCATGAACACTGAAGCTTTCTTT. Its translation is CASSSSLMNTEAFF.

This clone was counted a few times. The chain is built from TRBV5-4 and TRBJ1-2; D gene ambiguous. In germline, CDR1 is SGHNT, CDR2 YYREEE (reference sequence). V lost 0 bases and J lost 4, with 10 bases in between. CDR3 length: 14 amino acids. The CDR3 DNA reads as TGTGCCAGCAGCTTGGGTGTGGAGAGCTATGGCTACACCTTC. Protein sequence: CASSLGVESYGYTF.

The chain has TRBV5-4 and TRBJ2-5; the D gene is possibly TRBD2 (7 bases). V was clipped by 0 bases and J by 5 bases, with 14 bases between them. The germline CDR1 and CDR2 sequences are SGHNT and YYREEE (reference sequence). The CDR3 covers 15 residues. The CDR3 reads CASSLASGGGETQYF. DNA of the CDR3: TGTGCCAGCAGCTTGGCCTCGGGCGGGGGCGAGACCCAGTACTTC.

V is TRBV5-1 and J is TRBJ1-2, with 9 bases aligning to TRBD1. CDR1 SGHRS and CDR2 YFSETQ come from the germline V gene. V dropped 1 base and J dropped 7; count of bases not matched to a gene: 17. This CDR3 has 18 residues. For the CDR3, the DNA is TGCGCCAGCAGCTTGTCGAACAGGGGGCTCAGCTTTTATGGTGGCTACACCTTC. Protein: CASSLSNRGLSFYGGYTF.

V and J are TRBV6-5 and TRBJ2-7; the D gene is possibly TRBD2 (6 bases). The V gene lost 5 bases and the J gene lost 4 bases, with 15 bases spanning the gap. CDR1 and CDR2 (germline): MNHEY, SVGAGI. The CDR3 contains 14 residues. Here the CDR3 DNA reads TGTGCCAGCAGTCGCGACAGCGGGCCGTACGAGCAGTACTTC. Residues: CASSRDSGPYEQYF.

The J gene is TRBJ1-1, the V gene TRBV7-2; 9 bases agree with TRBD1. Germline CDR1 reads SGHTA; CDR2 reads FQGNSA. After removal of 5 bases from V and 6 bases from J, the junction contained 7 bases not matched to a gene. The CDR3 spans 14 residues. The CDR3 sequence: CASSQSTGGSEAFF. The CDR3 coding sequence is TGTGCCAGCAGCCAATCGACAGGGGGGTCTGAAGCTTTCTTT.

Written as DNA, the CDR3 is TGTGCCAGCAGCTTGCCACAGGGGAACTACGAGCAGTACTTC. Amino acid sequence: CASSLPQGNYEQYF. V usage is TRBV5-6 and J usage is TRBJ2-7, with TRBD1 matching over 7 bases. Per germline, CDR1 SGHDT and CDR2 YYEEEE. Trimming removed 1 base from V and 3 bases from J; junction bases left unmatched: 4. The length of the CDR3 is 14 residues.

This clone has only a few counts. V gene TRBV5-1 combines with J gene TRBJ2-3; tentatively, D is TRBD1 (5 bases). V was pared by 0 bases and J by 2 bases, with 7 bases between. This CDR3 comprises 14 residues. Per the germline V gene, CDR1 is SGHRS and CDR2 is YFSETQ. CDR3 bases: TGCGCCAGCAGCTTGGCACAGGCCACAGATACGCAGTATTTT. It codes for CASSLAQATDTQYF.

This clone was seen once. This rearrangement joins TRBV2 to TRBJ2-3; 10 bases match TRBD1. This CDR3 spans 14 amino acids. V was pared by 4 bases and J by 7 bases, with 5 bases of the junction left unmatched. CDR1 SNHLY and CDR2 FYNNEI come from the germline V gene. The chain's CDR3 is CASSVGQGYYTQYF. Written as DNA, the CDR3 is TGTGCCAGCAGTGTGGGACAGGGGTATTATACGCAGTATTTT.